Here is one T cell receptor beta chain with its context. The antigen is not known. The data stem from a study of cytotoxic CD8 clonotypes in ibrutinib-treated CLL. The protocol was immunoSEQ multiplex PCR, while the TCRdb copy is restricted to in-frame clones and leaves out a portion. The sample contains 65,000 to 80,000 clones, roughly 80% of which appear only once. The study's findings and limits: Public clonotypes, found uncommonly, either contracted or stayed stable on treatment. Clonality increased with ibrutinib response but returned toward baseline at progression.

V dropped 2 bases and J dropped 0 bases, with 1 base sitting between them. CDR3 size: 12 residues. Germline CDR1 is MNHNY and CDR2 is SVGAGI (reference sequence). The input for sequencing was PBMCs, taken after 24 months of ibrutinib treatment. The TCR sequence derives from a human donor with chronic lymphocytic leukemia. This rearrangement joins TRBV6-6 to TRBJ1-2; no reliable D call. In DNA, the CDR3 is TGTGCCAGCAGTTACGCTAACTATGGCTACACCTTC. It codes for CASSYANYGYTF.